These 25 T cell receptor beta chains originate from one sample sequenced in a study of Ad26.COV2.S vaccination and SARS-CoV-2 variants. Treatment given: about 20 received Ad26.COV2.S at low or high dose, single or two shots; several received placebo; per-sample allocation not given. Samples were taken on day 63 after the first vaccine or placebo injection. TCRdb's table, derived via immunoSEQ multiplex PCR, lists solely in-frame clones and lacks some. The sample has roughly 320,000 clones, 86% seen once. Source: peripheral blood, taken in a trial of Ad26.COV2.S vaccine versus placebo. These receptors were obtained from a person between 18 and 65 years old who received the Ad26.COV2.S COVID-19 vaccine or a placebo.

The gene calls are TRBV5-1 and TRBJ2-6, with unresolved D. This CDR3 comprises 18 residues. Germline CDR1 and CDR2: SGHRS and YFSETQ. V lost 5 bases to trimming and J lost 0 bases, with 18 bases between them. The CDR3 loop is CASRLRGDTTSGANVLTF. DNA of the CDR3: TGCGCCAGCAGGTTGAGAGGCGACACAACCTCTGGGGCCAACGTCCTGACTTTC.

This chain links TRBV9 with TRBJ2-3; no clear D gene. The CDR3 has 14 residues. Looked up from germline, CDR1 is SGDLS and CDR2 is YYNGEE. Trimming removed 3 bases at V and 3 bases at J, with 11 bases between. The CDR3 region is CASSALVGTDTQYF. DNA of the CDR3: TGTGCCAGCAGCGCCCTAGTTGGGACAGATACGCAGTATTTT.

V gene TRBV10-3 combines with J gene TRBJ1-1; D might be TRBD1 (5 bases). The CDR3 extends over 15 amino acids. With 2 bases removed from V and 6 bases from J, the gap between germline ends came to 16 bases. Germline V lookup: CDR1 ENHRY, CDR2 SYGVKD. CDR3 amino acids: CAISEGGLMIAEAFF. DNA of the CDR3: TGTGCCATCAGTGAGGGGGGATTGATGATCGCTGAAGCTTTCTTT.

CDR3 protein: CSALPSLNYGYTF. The CDR3 DNA reads TGCAGCGCCCTCCCATCCCTAAATTATGGCTACACCTTC. V gene TRBV29-1 combines with J gene TRBJ1-2; D is unresolved. V was pared by 7 bases and J by 5 bases, with 17 bases between. CDR3 length: 13 residues. CDR1 and CDR2 from the germline V gene are SQVTM and ANQGSEA.

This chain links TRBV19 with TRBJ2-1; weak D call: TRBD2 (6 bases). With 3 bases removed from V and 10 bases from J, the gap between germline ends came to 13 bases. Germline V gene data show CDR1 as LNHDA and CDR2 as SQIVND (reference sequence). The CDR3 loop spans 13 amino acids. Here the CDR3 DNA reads TGTGCCAGTAGTATCTTGGAGGGCTACGAGCAGTTCTTC. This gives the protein CASSILEGYEQFF.

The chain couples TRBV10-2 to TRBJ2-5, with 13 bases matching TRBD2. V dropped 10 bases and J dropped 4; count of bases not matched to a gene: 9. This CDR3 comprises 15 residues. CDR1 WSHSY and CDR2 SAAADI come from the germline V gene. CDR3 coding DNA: TGCGCCACCCGACTAGCGGGGGGCGGGGTAGAGACCCAGTACTTC. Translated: CATRLAGGGVETQYF.

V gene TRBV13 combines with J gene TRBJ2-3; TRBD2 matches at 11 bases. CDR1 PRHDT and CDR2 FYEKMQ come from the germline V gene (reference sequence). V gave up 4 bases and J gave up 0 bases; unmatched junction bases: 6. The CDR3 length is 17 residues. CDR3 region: CASSYGLAGSSTDTQYF. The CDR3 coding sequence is TGTGCCAGCAGCTATGGACTAGCGGGCTCTAGCACAGATACGCAGTATTTT.

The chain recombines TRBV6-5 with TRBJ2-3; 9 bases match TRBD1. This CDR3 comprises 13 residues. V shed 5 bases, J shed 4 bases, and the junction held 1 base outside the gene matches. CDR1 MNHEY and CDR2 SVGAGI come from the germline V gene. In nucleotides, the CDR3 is TGTGCCAGCAGTCGACAGGGGGCAGATACGCAGTATTTT. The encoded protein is CASSRQGADTQYF.

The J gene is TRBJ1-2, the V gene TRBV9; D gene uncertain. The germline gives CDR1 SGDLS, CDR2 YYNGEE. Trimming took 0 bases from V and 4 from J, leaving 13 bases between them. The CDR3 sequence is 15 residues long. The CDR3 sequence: CASSVGDLDTYGYTF. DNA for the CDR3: TGTGCCAGCAGCGTAGGTGACCTCGACACCTATGGCTACACCTTC.

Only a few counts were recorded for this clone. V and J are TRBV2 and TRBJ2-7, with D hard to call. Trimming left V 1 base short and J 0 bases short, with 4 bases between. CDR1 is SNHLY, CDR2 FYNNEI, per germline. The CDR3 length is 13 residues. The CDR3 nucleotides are TGTGCCAGCAGTGAAGGCCTCTCCTACGAGCAGTACTTC. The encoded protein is CASSEGLSYEQYF. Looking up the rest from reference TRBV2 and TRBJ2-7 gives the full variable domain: EPEVTQTPSHQVTQMGQEVILRCVPISNHLYFYWYRQILGQKVEFLVSFYNNEISEKSEIFDDQFSVERPDGSNFTLKIRSTKLEDSAMYFCASSEGLSYEQYFGPGTRLTVT.

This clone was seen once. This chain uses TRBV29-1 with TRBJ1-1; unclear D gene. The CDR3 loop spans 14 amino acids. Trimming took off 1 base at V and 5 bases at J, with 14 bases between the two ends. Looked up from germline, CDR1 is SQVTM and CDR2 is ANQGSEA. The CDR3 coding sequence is TGCAGCGTTGAAGGTGATACCGCGGGGACTGAAGCTTTCTTT. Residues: CSVEGDTAGTEAFF.

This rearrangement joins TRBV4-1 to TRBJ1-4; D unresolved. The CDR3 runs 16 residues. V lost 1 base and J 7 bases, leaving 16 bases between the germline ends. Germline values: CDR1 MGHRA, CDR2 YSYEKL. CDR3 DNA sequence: TGCGCCAGCAGCCAAGGGCGCCCCTCCGGGTTTGAAAAACTGTTTTTT. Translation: CASSQGRPSGFEKLFF.

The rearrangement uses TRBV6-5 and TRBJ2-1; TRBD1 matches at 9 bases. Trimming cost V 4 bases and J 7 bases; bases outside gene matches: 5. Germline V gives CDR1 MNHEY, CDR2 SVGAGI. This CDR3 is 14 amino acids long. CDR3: CASSSWDRVNEQFF. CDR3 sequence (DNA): TGTGCCAGCAGTTCATGGGACAGGGTTAATGAGCAGTTCTTC.

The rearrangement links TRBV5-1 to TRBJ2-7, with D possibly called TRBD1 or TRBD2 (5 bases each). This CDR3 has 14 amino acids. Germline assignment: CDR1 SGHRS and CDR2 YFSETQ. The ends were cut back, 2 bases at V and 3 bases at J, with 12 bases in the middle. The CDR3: CASSFGEGVYEQYF. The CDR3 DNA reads TGCGCCAGCAGCTTCGGGGAAGGGGTCTACGAGCAGTACTTC.

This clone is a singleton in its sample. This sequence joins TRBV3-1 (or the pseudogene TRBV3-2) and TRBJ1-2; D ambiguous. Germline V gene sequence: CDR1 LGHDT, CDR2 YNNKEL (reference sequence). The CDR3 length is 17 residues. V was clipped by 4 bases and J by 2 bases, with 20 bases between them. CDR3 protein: CASSPRRSPSENYGYTF. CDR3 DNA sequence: TGTGCCAGCAGCCCGCGTCGTTCTCCCTCTGAAAACTATGGCTACACCTTC.

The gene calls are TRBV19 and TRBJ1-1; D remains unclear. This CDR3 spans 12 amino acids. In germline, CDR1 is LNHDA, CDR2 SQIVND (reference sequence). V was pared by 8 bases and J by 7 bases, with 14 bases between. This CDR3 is CASYGRESEAFF. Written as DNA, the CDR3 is TGTGCCAGTTACGGACGGGAAAGTGAAGCTTTCTTT.

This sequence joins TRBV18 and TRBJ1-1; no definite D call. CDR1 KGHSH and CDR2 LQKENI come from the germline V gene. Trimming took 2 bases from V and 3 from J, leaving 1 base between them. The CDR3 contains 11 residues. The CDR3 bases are TGTGCCAGCTCACCATACACTGAAGCTTTCTTT. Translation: CASSPYTEAFF.

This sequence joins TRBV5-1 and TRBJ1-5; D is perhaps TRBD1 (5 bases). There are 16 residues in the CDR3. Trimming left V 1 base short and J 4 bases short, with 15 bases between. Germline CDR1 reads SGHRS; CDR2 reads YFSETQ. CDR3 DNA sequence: TGCGCCAGCAGCTTGACACCCGGGACCGCGAATCAGCCCCAGCATTTT. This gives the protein CASSLTPGTANQPQHF. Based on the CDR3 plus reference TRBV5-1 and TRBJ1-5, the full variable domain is KAGVTQTPRYLIKTRGQQVTLSCSPISGHRSVSWYQQTPGQGLQFLFEYFSETQRNKGNFPGRFSGRQFSNSRSEMNVSTLELGDSALYLCASSLTPGTANQPQHFGDGTRLSIL.

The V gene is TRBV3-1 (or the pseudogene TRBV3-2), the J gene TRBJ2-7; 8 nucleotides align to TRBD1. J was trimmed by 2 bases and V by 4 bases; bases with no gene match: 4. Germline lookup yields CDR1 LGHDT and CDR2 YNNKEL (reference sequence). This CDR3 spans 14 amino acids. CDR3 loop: CASSPDRGTYEQYF. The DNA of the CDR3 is TGTGCCAGCAGCCCCGACAGGGGAACCTACGAGCAGTACTTC.

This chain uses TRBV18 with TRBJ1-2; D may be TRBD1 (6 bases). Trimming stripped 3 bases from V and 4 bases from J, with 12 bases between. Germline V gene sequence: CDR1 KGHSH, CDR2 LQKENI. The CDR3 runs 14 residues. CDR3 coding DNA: TGTGCCAGCTCACCGAATACAGGGCTCTATGGCTACACCTTC. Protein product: CASSPNTGLYGYTF.

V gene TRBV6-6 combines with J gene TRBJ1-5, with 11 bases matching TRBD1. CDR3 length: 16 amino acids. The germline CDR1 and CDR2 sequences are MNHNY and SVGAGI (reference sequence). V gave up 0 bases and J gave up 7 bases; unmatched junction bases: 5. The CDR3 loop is CASSYSSGQGVQPQHF. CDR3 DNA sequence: TGTGCCAGCAGTTACTCGTCGGGACAGGGGGTACAGCCCCAGCATTTT.

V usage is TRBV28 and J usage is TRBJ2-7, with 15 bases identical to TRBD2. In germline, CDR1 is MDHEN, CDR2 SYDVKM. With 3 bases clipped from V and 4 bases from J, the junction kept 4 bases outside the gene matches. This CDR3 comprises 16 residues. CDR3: CASSLRTSGGAYEQYF. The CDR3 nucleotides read TGTGCCAGCAGTTTGCGGACTAGCGGGGGGGCTTACGAGCAGTACTTC.

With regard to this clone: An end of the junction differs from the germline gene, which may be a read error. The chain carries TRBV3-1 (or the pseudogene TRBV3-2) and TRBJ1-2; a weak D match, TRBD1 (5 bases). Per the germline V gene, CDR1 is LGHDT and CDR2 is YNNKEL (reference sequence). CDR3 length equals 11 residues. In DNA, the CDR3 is TGTGCCAGCAGCCAAGACAGGGCCCGGCACTTC. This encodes CASSQDRARHF.

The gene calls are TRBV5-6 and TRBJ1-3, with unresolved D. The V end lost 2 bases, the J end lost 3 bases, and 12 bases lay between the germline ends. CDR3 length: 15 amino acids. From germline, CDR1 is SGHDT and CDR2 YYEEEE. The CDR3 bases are TGTGCCAGCAGCTTTTTGGGAGGAGGTGGAAACACCATATATTTT. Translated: CASSFLGGGGNTIYF.

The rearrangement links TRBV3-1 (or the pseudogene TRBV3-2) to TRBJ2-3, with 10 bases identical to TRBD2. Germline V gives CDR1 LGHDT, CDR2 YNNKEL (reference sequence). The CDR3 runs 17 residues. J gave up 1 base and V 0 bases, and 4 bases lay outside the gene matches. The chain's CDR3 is CASSQDLSGGRTDTQYF. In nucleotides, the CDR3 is TGTGCCAGCAGCCAAGATCTTAGCGGGGGGCGCACAGATACGCAGTATTTT.